The T cell receptor (beta chain) described here comes from a study of T cell changes during pregnancy in multiple sclerosis. The trim removed 3 bases at V and 8 bases at J, leaving 4 bases unmatched. There are 13 residues in the CDR3. Germline-derived CDR1 and CDR2 are KGHSH and LQKENI. Clones were read by immunoSEQ multiplex PCR, and TCRdb kept only the in-frame ones, dropping some. This sample carries some 28,000 clones, over 85% of them seen once, and the ten largest clones take approximately 0.7%. This sequence joins TRBV18 and TRBJ1-2; TRBD1 agrees at 9 bases. The sequence was obtained from a female donor with multiple sclerosis, enrolled in a pregnancy study. Source: CD4+ T cells from peripheral blood mononuclear cells, taken in the first trimester of pregnancy. In DNA form, the CDR3 reads TGTGCCAGCTCACCGGGGACAGGGCGAGGCTACACCTTC. Protein sequence: CASSPGTGRGYTF.